This entry is about one T cell receptor beta chain. The data stem from a study of shared clonotypes between healthy human individuals. CD45RO-negative cells were positively selected for CCR7, leaving out terminally differentiated effector memory CD45RA+ cells. The ends lost 5 bases at V and 8 bases at J; junction bases unmatched: 7. The CDR3 runs 15 residues. Germline V CDR1 and CDR2: LGHNA, YSLEER. Profiled with immunoSEQ multiplex PCR; TCRdb holds only in-frame clones, not every one. The sample has about 580,000 clones, about 98% seen once; the top ten hold 0.3%. This TCR was sampled from a man aged 25 to 45 in good health. The source material was naive CD8+ T cells sorted from blood. V usage is TRBV4-3 and J usage is TRBJ2-1; 12 bases are shared with TRBD2. As DNA, the CDR3 is TGCGCCAGCAGCGCTAGCGGGAGGGCCGGTGATGAGCAGTTCTTC. It is translated as CASSASGRAGDEQFF.